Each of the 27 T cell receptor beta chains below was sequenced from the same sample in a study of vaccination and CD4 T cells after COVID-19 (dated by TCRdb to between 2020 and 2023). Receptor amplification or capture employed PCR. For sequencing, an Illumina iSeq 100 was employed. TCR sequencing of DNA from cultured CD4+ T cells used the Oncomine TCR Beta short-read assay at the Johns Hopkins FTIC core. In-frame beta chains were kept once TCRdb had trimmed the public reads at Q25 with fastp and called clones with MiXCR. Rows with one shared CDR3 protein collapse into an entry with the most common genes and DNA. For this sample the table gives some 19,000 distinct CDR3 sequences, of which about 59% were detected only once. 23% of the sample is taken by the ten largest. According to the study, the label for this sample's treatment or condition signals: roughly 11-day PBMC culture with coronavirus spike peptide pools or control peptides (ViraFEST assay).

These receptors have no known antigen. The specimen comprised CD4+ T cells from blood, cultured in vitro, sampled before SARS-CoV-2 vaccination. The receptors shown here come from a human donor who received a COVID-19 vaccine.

DNA of the CDR3: TGTGCCAGCAGTTACCGGACAGGGGCGCAGAATTCACCCCTCCACTTT. Its translation: CASSYRTGAQNSPLHF. V and J are TRBV6-5 and TRBJ1-6; 9 positions agree with TRBD1. CDR3 size: 16 residues. Germline loops: CDR1 MNHEY, CDR2 SVGAGI. V gave up 2 bases and J gave up 7 bases; unmatched junction bases: 6.

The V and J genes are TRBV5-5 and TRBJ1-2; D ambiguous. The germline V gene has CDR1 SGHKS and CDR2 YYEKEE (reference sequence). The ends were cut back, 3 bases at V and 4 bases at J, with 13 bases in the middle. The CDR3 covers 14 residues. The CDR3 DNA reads TGTGCCAGCAGCTCCCCTAAAGTGGTCTATGGCTACACCTTC. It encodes CASSSPKVVYGYTF.

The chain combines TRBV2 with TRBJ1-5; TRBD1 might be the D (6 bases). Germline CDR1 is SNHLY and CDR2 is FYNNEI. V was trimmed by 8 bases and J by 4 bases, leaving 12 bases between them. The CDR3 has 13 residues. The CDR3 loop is CASGNRVNQPQHF. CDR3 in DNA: TGTGCCAGCGGAAACAGGGTTAATCAGCCCCAGCATTTT.

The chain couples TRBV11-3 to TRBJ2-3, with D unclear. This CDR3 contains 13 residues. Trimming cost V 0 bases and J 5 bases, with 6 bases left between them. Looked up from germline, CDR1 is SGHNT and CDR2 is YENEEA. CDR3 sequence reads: CASSLDFRDTQYF. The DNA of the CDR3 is TGTGCCAGCAGCTTAGATTTCCGAGATACGCAGTATTTT.

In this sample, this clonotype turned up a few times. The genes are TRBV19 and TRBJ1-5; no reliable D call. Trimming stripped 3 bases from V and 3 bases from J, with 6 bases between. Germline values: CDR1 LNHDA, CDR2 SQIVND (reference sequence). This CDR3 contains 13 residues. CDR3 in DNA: TGTGCCAGTAGTATTGGGCCCAATCAGCCCCAGCATTTT. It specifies CASSIGPNQPQHF.

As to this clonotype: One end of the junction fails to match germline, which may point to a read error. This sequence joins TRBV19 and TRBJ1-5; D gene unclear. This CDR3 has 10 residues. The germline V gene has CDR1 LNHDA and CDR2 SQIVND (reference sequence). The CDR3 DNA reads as TGTGCCAGTAATAATCAGCCCCAGCAATTT. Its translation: CASNNQPQQF.

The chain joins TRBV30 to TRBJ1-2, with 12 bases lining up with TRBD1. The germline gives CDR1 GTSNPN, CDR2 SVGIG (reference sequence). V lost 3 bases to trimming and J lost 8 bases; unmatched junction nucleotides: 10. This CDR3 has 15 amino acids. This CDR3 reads CAWRNQGQGARGYTF. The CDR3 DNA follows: TGTGCCTGGAGGAATCAGGGACAGGGGGCGCGGGGCTACACCTTC. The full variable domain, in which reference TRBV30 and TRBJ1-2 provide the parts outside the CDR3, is SQTIHQWPATLVQPVGSPLSLECTVEGTSNPNLYWYRQAAGRGLQLLFYSVGIGQISSEVPQNLSASRPQDRQFILSSKKLLLSDSGFYLCAWRNQGQGARGYTFGSGTRLTVV.

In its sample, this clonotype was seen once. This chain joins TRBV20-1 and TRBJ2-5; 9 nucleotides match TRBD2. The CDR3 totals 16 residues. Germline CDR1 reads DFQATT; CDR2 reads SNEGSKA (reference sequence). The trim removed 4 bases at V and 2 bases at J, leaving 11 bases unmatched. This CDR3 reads CSANEPLAGKQETQYF. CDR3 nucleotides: TGCAGTGCTAACGAGCCTCTAGCGGGGAAACAAGAGACCCAGTACTTC.

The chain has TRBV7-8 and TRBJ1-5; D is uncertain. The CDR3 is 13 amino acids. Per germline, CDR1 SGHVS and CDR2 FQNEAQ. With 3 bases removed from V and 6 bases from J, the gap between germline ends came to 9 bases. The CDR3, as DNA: TGTGCCAGCAGCTTTGGTCAACGTCAGCCCCAGCATTTT. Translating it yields CASSFGQRQPQHF.

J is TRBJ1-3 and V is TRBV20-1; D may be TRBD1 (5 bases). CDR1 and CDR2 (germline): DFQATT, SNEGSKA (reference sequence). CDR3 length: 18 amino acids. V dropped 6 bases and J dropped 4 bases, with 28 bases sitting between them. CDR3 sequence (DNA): TGCAGTGCCGAGAGGCCCGTCTCTGGGGGTCTCTTGGGAAACACCATATATTTT. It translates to CSAERPVSGGLLGNTIYF.

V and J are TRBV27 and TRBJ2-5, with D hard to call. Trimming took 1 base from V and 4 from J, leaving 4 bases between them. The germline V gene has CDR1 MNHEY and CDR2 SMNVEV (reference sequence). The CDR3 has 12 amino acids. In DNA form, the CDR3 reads TGTGCCAGCAGTTTATTAAGAGAGACCCAGTACTTC. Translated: CASSLLRETQYF.

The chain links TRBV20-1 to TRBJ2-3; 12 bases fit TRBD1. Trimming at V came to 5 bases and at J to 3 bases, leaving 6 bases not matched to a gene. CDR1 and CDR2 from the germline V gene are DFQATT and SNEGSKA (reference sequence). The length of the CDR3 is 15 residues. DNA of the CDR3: TGCAGTGCTCTCGGGGGACAGGGGGCGACAGATACGCAGTATTTT. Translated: CSALGGQGATDTQYF.

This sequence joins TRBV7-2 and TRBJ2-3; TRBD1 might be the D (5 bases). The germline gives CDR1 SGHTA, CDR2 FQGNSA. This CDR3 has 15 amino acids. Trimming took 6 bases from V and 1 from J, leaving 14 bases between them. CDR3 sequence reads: CASRLGLVRTDTQYF. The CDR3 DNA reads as TGTGCCAGCAGGTTGGGGCTAGTCCGCACAGATACGCAGTATTTT.

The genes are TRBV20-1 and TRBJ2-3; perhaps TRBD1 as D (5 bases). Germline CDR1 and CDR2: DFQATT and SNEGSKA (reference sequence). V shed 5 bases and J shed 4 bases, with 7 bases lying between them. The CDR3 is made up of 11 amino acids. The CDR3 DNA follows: TGCAGTGCTCTAGGGGCAGATACGCAGTATTTT. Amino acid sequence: CSALGADTQYF.

The CDR3 here is CASRTFGNYGYTF. CDR3 coding DNA: TGTGCCAGCCGTACGTTTGGTAACTATGGCTACACCTTC. The V and J genes are TRBV5-4 and TRBJ1-2; D is unclear. Trimming left V 7 bases short and J 1 base short, with 11 bases between. CDR1 is SGHNT and CDR2 is YYREEE in the germline V gene (reference sequence). The CDR3 is 13 amino acids.

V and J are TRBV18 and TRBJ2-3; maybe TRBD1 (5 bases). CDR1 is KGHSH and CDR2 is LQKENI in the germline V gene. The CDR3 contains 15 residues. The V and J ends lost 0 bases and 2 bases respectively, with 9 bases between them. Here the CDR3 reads CASSPPSGHTDTQYF. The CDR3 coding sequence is TGTGCCAGCTCACCACCGTCAGGGCACACAGATACGCAGTATTTT.

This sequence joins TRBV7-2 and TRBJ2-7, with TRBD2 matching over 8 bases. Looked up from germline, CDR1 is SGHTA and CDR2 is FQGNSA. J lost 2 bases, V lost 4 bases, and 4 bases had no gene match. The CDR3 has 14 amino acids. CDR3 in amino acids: CASSSPGGAYEQYF. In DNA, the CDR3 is TGTGCCAGCAGCTCCCCCGGGGGGGCCTACGAGCAGTACTTC.

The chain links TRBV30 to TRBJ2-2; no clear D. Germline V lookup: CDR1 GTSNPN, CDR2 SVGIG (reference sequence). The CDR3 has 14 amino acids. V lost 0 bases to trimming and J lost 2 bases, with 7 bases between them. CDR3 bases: TGTGCCTGGAGTGTCCTTCTAAACACCGGGGAGCTGTTTTTT. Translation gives CAWSVLLNTGELFF. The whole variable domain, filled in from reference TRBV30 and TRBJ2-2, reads SQTIHQWPATLVQPVGSPLSLECTVEGTSNPNLYWYRQAAGRGLQLLFYSVGIGQISSEVPQNLSASRPQDRQFILSSKKLLLSDSGFYLCAWSVLLNTGELFFGEGSRLTVL.

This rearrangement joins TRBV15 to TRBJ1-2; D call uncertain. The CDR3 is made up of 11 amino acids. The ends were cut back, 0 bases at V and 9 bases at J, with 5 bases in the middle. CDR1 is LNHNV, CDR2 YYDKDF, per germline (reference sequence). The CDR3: CATSREQRYTF. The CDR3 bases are TGTGCCACCAGCAGAGAACAACGCTACACCTTC.

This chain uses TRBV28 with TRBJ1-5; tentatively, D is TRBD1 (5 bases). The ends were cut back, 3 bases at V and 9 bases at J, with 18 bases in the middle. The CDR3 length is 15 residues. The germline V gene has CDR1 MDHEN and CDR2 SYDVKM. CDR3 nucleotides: TGTGCCAGCAGTTTGGCTGCACTCTCGGGGGGGCCCCAGCATTTT. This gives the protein CASSLAALSGGPQHF. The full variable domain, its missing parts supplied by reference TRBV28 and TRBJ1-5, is DVKVTQSSRYLVKRTGEKVFLECVQDMDHENMFWYRQDPGLGLRLIYFSYDVKMKEKGDIPEGYSVSREKKERFSLILESASTNQTSMYLCASSLAALSGGPQHFGDGTRLSIL.

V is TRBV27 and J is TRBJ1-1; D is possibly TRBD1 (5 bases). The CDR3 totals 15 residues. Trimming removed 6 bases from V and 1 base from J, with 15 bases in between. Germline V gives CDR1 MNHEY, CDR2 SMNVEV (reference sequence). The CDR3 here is CASRKPGLRNTEAFF. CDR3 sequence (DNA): TGTGCCAGCAGAAAACCGGGACTCAGGAACACTGAAGCTTTCTTT.

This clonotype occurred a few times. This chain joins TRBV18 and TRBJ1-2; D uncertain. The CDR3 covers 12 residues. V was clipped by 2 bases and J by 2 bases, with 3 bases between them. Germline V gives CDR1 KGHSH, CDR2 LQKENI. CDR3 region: CASSPGNYGYTF. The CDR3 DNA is TGTGCCAGCTCACCAGGAAACTATGGCTACACCTTC. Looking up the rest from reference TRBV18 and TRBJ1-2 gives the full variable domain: NAGVMQNPRHLVRRRGQEARLRCSPMKGHSHVYWYRQLPEEGLKFMVYLQKENIIDESGMPKERFSAEFPKEGPSILRIQQVVRGDSAAYFCASSPGNYGYTFGSGTRLTVV.

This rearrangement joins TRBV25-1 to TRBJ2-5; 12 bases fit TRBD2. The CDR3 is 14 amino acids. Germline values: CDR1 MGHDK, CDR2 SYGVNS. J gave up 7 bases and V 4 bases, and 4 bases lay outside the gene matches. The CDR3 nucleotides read TGTGCCAGCAGTGCTCCACTAGCGGGGGGGACCCAGTACTTC. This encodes CASSAPLAGGTQYF.

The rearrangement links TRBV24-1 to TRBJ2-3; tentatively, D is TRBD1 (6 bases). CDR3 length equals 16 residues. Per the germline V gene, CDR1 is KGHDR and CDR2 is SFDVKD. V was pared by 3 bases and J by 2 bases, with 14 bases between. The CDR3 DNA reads TGTGCCACCAGTGATGCCAGGGGTGGTGTCACAGATACGCAGTATTTT. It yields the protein CATSDARGGVTDTQYF.

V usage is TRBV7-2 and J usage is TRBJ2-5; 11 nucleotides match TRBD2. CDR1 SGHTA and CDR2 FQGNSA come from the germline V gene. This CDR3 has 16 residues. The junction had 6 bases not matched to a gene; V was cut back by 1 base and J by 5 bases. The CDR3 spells CASSLVLAGGQETQYF. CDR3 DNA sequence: TGTGCCAGCAGCTTAGTTCTAGCGGGGGGTCAGGAGACCCAGTACTTC.

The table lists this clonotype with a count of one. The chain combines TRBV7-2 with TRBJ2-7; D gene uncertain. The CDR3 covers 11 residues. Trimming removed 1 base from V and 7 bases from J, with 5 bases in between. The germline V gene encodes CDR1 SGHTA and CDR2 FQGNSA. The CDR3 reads CASSLVVEQYF. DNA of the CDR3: TGTGCCAGCAGCTTAGTGGTTGAGCAGTACTTC.

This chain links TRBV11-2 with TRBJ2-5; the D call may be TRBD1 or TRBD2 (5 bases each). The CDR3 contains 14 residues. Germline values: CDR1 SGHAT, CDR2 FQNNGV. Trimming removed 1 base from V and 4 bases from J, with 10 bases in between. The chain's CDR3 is CASSLVGTRETQYF. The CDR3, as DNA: TGTGCCAGCAGCTTAGTGGGGACCCGAGAGACCCAGTACTTC.